This entry lists 7 T cell receptor beta chains sequenced from one sample in a study of OX40 agonist ivuxolimab in advanced cancers. Receptor amplification or capture employed the immunoSEQ multiplex PCR assay. TCRdb limited this immuneACCESS table to in-frame rearrangements with V and J called. A share of clones is missing; checked studies link under half to unresolved V genes, and the rest is unexplained. Across this sample there are around 41,000 clones, with approximately 90% seen only once. The ten top clones hold around 12% of the sample. Sequencing used CD4+ or CD8+ T cells sorted from blood, obtained in a trial of the OX40 agonist ivuxolimab. These receptors came from an adult with an advanced solid tumor such as melanoma, head and neck, liver or kidney cancer.

The chain joins TRBV19 to TRBJ1-1, with TRBD1 matching 9 bases. This CDR3 comprises 18 residues. Losses at the gene ends were 5 bases for V and 1 base for J; bases not matched to a gene: 14. Per the germline V gene, CDR1 is LNHDA and CDR2 is SQIVND (reference sequence). In DNA, the CDR3 is TGTGCCAGTAGTCCTCGGGACAGGGAGGATCGGCCGAACACTGAAGCTTTCTTT. This encodes CASSPRDREDRPNTEAFF.

The V gene is TRBV7-9, the J gene TRBJ2-5; D unresolved. Germline CDR1 is SEHNR and CDR2 is FQNEAQ (reference sequence). The CDR3 length is 14 residues. Between the trimmed V and J ends, which lost 3 bases and 2 bases, there was a span of 10 bases. This chain's CDR3 is CASSFVSEQETQYF. DNA for the CDR3: TGTGCCAGCAGCTTTGTGTCAGAGCAAGAGACCCAGTACTTC.

J is TRBJ1-2 and V is TRBV27; 10 bases are shared with TRBD1. The CDR3 extends over 17 amino acids. In germline, CDR1 is MNHEY, CDR2 SMNVEV (reference sequence). The ends lost 7 bases at V and 4 bases at J; junction bases unmatched: 15. The CDR3 is CASIDKGDRGEGYGYTF. The DNA for the CDR3 is TGTGCCAGCATCGACAAAGGGGACAGGGGAGAGGGCTATGGCTACACCTTC.

The chain uses TRBV25-1 and TRBJ1-1; D not certain. The CDR3 spans 12 residues. Per germline, CDR1 MGHDK and CDR2 SYGVNS. The ends were cut back, 7 bases at V and 6 bases at J, with 12 bases in the middle. DNA for the CDR3: TGTGCCAGCATCGCGTACGGGGCTGAAGCTTTCTTT. As protein: CASIAYGAEAFF. Filled out from reference TRBV25-1 and TRBJ1-1, the complete variable domain reads EADIYQTPRYLVIGTGKKITLECSQTMGHDKMYWYQQDPGMELHLIHYSYGVNSTEKGDLSSESTVSRIRTEHFPLTLESARPSHTSQYLCASIAYGAEAFFGQGTRLTVV.

The chain uses TRBV19 and TRBJ1-1, with D unclear. The CDR3 runs 15 residues. The germline CDR1 and CDR2 sequences are LNHDA and SQIVND (reference sequence). V was pared by 1 base and J by 1 base, with 10 bases between. The CDR3 nucleotides read TGTGCCAGTAGTATAGTGGCCTTAAGGAACACTGAAGCTTTCTTT. Its protein product is CASSIVALRNTEAFF.

The chain employs TRBV7-2 and TRBJ2-5, with unresolved D. The CDR3 runs to 14 residues. The germline V gene encodes CDR1 SGHTA and CDR2 FQGNSA. The V end was cut by 3 bases, the J end by 0 bases, with 8 bases between. CDR3 loop: CASSFRPYQETQYF. The CDR3 DNA is TGTGCCAGCAGCTTTCGTCCCTACCAAGAGACCCAGTACTTC.

V gene TRBV4-1 combines with J gene TRBJ2-1; no clear D gene. Trimming took off 0 bases at V and 8 bases at J, with 5 bases between the two ends. Germline loops: CDR1 MGHRA, CDR2 YSYEKL. CDR3 length: 12 amino acids. The chain's CDR3 is CASSQDGDEQFF. CDR3 DNA: TGCGCCAGCAGCCAAGATGGGGATGAGCAGTTCTTC.